A single sample gave rise to the 29 T cell receptor beta chains below, sequenced in a study of blood T cell repertoires in COVID-19 (dated by TCRdb to between 2020 and 2021). The library was produced with the immunoSEQ multiplex PCR assay. TCRdb took over this immuneACCESS table, retaining in-frame rearrangements with V and J assigned. Such tables are incomplete; in checked studies, under half of the missing clones stem from an unresolved V gene, and the remainder is unexplained. Across this sample there are 95,000 to 110,000 clones, with approximately 89% seen only once. The ten biggest clones cover approximately 6.2% of the sample. The sample taken for sequencing was peripheral blood. Receptors were obtained from a man aged 50 to 59 with active or convalescent COVID-19.

The rearrangement links TRBV20-1 to TRBJ2-1; D possibly corresponds to TRBD2 (5 bases). V was trimmed by 3 bases and J by 6 bases, leaving 18 bases between them. CDR3 length: 15 amino acids. Germline assignment: CDR1 DFQATT and CDR2 SNEGSKA (reference sequence). The CDR3 nucleotides read TGCAGTGCTAGTACTGACTACCCTACCTTCAATGAGCAGTTCTTC. It yields the protein CSASTDYPTFNEQFF.

V and J are TRBV15 and TRBJ2-1; perhaps TRBD2 as D (6 bases). This CDR3 has 14 amino acids. CDR1 is LNHNV and CDR2 is YYDKDF in the germline V gene (reference sequence). V was trimmed by 5 bases and J by 4 bases, leaving 12 bases between them. For the CDR3, the DNA is TGTGCCACCAGCCAACGGGAGTGGTACAATGAGCAGTTCTTC. Protein: CATSQREWYNEQFF. Based on the CDR3 plus reference TRBV15 and TRBJ2-1, the full variable domain is DAMVIQNPRYQVTQFGKPVTLSCSQTLNHNVMYWYQQKSSQAPKLLFHYYDKDFNNEADTPDNFQSRRPNTSFCFLDIRSPGLGDTAMYLCATSQREWYNEQFFGPGTRLTVL.

The J gene is TRBJ1-4, the V gene TRBV30, with D possibly being TRBD1 (5 bases). The V end lost 2 bases, the J end lost 8 bases, and 12 bases lay between the germline ends. The CDR3 runs to 13 residues. Germline V gene data show CDR1 as GTSNPN and CDR2 as SVGIG (reference sequence). In nucleotides, the CDR3 is TGTGCCTGGAGTCGAAGAAGGGGCGAAAAACTGTTTTTT. Its translation: CAWSRRRGEKLFF.

The chain recombines TRBV6-5 with TRBJ1-2, with D possibly being TRBD1 (5 bases). Trimming removed 0 bases at V and 3 bases at J, with 11 bases between. The CDR3 has 15 residues. Germline CDR1 is MNHEY and CDR2 is SVGAGI. The CDR3 loop reads CASSYSPDKYYGYTF. For the CDR3, the DNA is TGTGCCAGCAGTTACTCCCCGGACAAATACTATGGCTACACCTTC.

The CDR3 reads CASSHDLWTGERSPLHF. DNA of the CDR3: TGTGCCAGCAGCCACGACCTCTGGACAGGGGAACGATCACCCCTCCACTTT. The gene calls are TRBV3-1 (or the pseudogene TRBV3-2) and TRBJ1-6; TRBD1 agrees at 9 bases. J gave up 10 bases and V 3 bases, and 13 bases lay outside the gene matches. Germline CDR1 reads LGHDT; CDR2 reads YNNKEL (reference sequence). This CDR3 is 17 amino acids long.

The rearrangement joins TRBV18 to TRBJ1-5; the D is unclear. The CDR3 totals 14 residues. V lost 5 bases to trimming and J lost 1 base, with 9 bases between them. Germline V CDR1 and CDR2: KGHSH, LQKENI. CDR3 sequence reads: CASSASQSNQPQHF. The CDR3 DNA reads as TGTGCCAGCTCAGCATCTCAGAGCAATCAGCCCCAGCATTTT.

In nucleotides, the CDR3 is TGTGCCAGCAGCCGGGTTCGGGGGGGCTACGAGCAGTACTTC. Its translation is CASSRVRGGYEQYF. The chain has TRBV7-2 and TRBJ2-7; TRBD2 aligns across 8 bases. V dropped 5 bases and J dropped 3; count of bases not matched to a gene: 6. This CDR3 contains 14 residues. The germline CDR1 and CDR2 sequences are SGHTA and FQGNSA.

The J gene is TRBJ2-7, the V gene TRBV28; TRBD1 might be the D (5 bases). The CDR3 is made up of 13 amino acids. The V end lost 3 bases, the J end lost 2 bases, and 8 bases lay between the germline ends. Germline V gene data show CDR1 as MDHEN and CDR2 as SYDVKM. The CDR3 region has the DNA TGTGCCAGCAGTTTCCAGGGTCCCTACGAGCAGTACTTC. Its translation: CASSFQGPYEQYF.

The chain couples TRBV7-9 to TRBJ1-1; tentative D call: TRBD1 (6 bases). The ends were cut back, 0 bases at V and 2 bases at J, with 16 bases in the middle. Germline V gives CDR1 SEHNR, CDR2 FQNEAQ (reference sequence). This CDR3 region has 17 residues. CDR3 nucleotides: TGTGCCAGCAGCTTAGCGTTCAGGGGTTGGCCCAACACTGAAGCTTTCTTT. Amino acids: CASSLAFRGWPNTEAFF.

The chain couples TRBV19 to TRBJ2-7, with a possible D match to TRBD1 (6 bases). V shed 3 bases and J shed 2 bases, with 11 bases lying between them. Looked up from germline, CDR1 is LNHDA and CDR2 is SQIVND (reference sequence). The CDR3 totals 14 residues. The CDR3 DNA reads as TGTGCCAGTAGTATGGGGGCGGGCCCCTACGAGCAGTACTTC. It encodes CASSMGAGPYEQYF.

CDR3 loop: CASSPAGQGRYEQFF. CDR3 bases: TGTGCCAGCTCACCAGCGGGACAGGGGCGGTATGAGCAGTTCTTC. V and J are TRBV18 and TRBJ2-1; TRBD1 matches 10 bases. J was trimmed by 8 bases and V by 2 bases; bases with no gene match: 6. Germline V gene data show CDR1 as KGHSH and CDR2 as LQKENI. The length of the CDR3 is 15 residues. Based on the CDR3 plus reference TRBV18 and TRBJ2-1, the full variable domain is NAGVMQNPRHLVRRRGQEARLRCSPMKGHSHVYWYRQLPEEGLKFMVYLQKENIIDESGMPKERFSAEFPKEGPSILRIQQVVRGDSAAYFCASSPAGQGRYEQFFGPGTRLTVL.

This clone was recorded a few times. The chain carries TRBV3-1 (or the pseudogene TRBV3-2) and TRBJ2-5, with D tentatively TRBD2 (6 bases). Trimming stripped 1 base from V and 3 bases from J, with 15 bases between. The CDR3 length is 16 residues. Germline-derived CDR1 and CDR2 are LGHDT and YNNKEL (reference sequence). The CDR3 sequence is CASSQGLGSGEETQYF. Here the CDR3 DNA reads TGTGCCAGCAGCCAAGGGTTAGGTAGCGGAGAAGAGACCCAGTACTTC.

The chain joins TRBV6-5 to TRBJ1-2, with 10 nucleotides matching TRBD1. V shed 2 bases, J shed 4 bases, and the junction held 4 bases outside the gene matches. Germline CDR1 is MNHEY and CDR2 is SVGAGI. There are 15 residues in the CDR3. In DNA form, the CDR3 reads TGTGCCAGCAGTTACCTCTGGACAGGGGGCTATGGCTACACCTTC. This gives the protein CASSYLWTGGYGYTF.

The chain couples TRBV18 to TRBJ2-7; 7 bases line up with TRBD1. Unmatched junction bases numbered 7, after V lost 5 bases and J lost 3 bases. The length of the CDR3 is 14 residues. Germline V CDR1 and CDR2: KGHSH, LQKENI. The CDR3 region is CASSLPGQHYEQYF. The CDR3 region has the DNA TGTGCCAGCTCATTACCGGGACAGCACTACGAGCAGTACTTC.

This chain links TRBV4-3 with TRBJ1-1; the match to TRBD1 covers 10 bases. The CDR3 covers 15 residues. Germline lookup yields CDR1 LGHNA and CDR2 YSLEER. With 5 bases clipped from V and 7 bases from J, the junction kept 10 bases outside the gene matches. The CDR3 loop reads CASSKGGQGSGEAFF. DNA for the CDR3: TGCGCCAGCAGCAAGGGGGGACAGGGGTCCGGTGAAGCTTTCTTT.

The V gene is TRBV3-1 (or the pseudogene TRBV3-2), the J gene TRBJ2-5, with 7 bases matching TRBD2. CDR1 LGHDT and CDR2 YNNKEL come from the germline V gene (reference sequence). J gave up 3 bases and V 4 bases, and 2 bases lay outside the gene matches. This CDR3 spans 13 amino acids. The CDR3 DNA sequence: TGTGCCAGCAGCCGCGGGGGAAAAGAGACCCAGTACTTC. Its protein product is CASSRGGKETQYF.

This clone has only one observation. The J gene is TRBJ2-7, the V gene TRBV28; 7 nucleotides align to TRBD1. CDR3 size: 14 residues. CDR1 and CDR2 (germline): MDHEN, SYDVKM. V shed 1 base and J 7 bases; nucleotides not matched to a gene: 7. The chain's CDR3 is CASSLYRGPGEQYF. CDR3 nucleotide sequence: TGTGCCAGCAGTTTATATAGGGGGCCGGGGGAGCAGTACTTC.

The chain joins TRBV28 to TRBJ1-2; D remains ambiguous. The germline CDR1 and CDR2 sequences are MDHEN and SYDVKM. The CDR3 has 13 residues. Trimming left V 0 bases short and J 8 bases short, with 10 bases between. The CDR3 nucleotides read TGTGCCAGCAGTTTATGGGGAGGTCGGGGCTACACCTTC. Protein: CASSLWGGRGYTF.

This chain joins TRBV11-3 and TRBJ2-7, with D maybe TRBD2 (5 bases). Germline lookup yields CDR1 SGHNT and CDR2 YENEEA. Trimming left V 5 bases short and J 7 bases short, with 15 bases between. The CDR3 covers 13 residues. CDR3 sequence reads: CASSLRNRGEQYF. CDR3 DNA: TGTGCCAGCAGCCTTAGGAACCGGGGAGAGCAGTACTTC.

The chain combines TRBV7-2 with TRBJ1-3, with D unresolved. The V gene lost 1 base and the J gene lost 0 bases, with 10 bases spanning the gap. This CDR3 contains 16 residues. CDR1 SGHTA and CDR2 FQGNSA come from the germline V gene. The DNA for the CDR3 is TGTGCCAGCAGCTTAGTACGGAGTAGCTCTGGAAACACCATATATTTT. Protein product: CASSLVRSSSGNTIYF.

The V and J genes are TRBV7-9 and TRBJ2-3, with 7 nucleotides matching TRBD1. The trim removed 7 bases at V and 5 bases at J, leaving 12 bases unmatched. The CDR3 has 15 amino acids. Per the germline V gene, CDR1 is SEHNR and CDR2 is FQNEAQ (reference sequence). CDR3 sequence: CASKAQGIVLDTQYF. The CDR3 nucleotides are TGTGCCAGCAAAGCACAGGGGATCGTTTTAGATACGCAGTATTTT.

The chain joins TRBV6-5 to TRBJ2-1; no reliable D call. Trimming removed 1 base from V and 5 bases from J, with 9 bases in between. This CDR3 is built from 14 residues. Germline V gene data show CDR1 as MNHEY and CDR2 as SVGAGI. CDR3 in amino acids: CASSYLYANNEQFF. For the CDR3, the DNA is TGTGCCAGCAGTTACTTGTATGCTAACAATGAGCAGTTCTTC.

V and J are TRBV13 and TRBJ1-1, with TRBD1 as a possible D gene (6 bases). CDR3 length: 13 residues. Between the trimmed V and J ends, which lost 0 bases and 5 bases, there was a span of 7 bases. From germline, CDR1 is PRHDT and CDR2 FYEKMQ (reference sequence). As DNA, the CDR3 is TGTGCCAGCAGCTTAGGGGGGGCGACTGAAGCTTTCTTT. This sequence encodes CASSLGGATEAFF.

The V call is TRBV28, the J call TRBJ1-2; 11 bases map to TRBD1. V lost 10 bases and J lost 4; bases outside the gene matches: 11. Germline values: CDR1 MDHEN, CDR2 SYDVKM. The CDR3 totals 15 residues. CDR3: CAIVPGQGVVYGYTF. CDR3 bases: TGTGCCATCGTACCGGGACAGGGGGTCGTCTATGGCTACACCTTC.

The chain links TRBV19 to TRBJ1-2; TRBD1 matches 8 bases. The V gene end was trimmed by 8 bases and the J gene end by 5 bases; junction bases not matched to a gene: 7. The CDR3 consists of 13 residues. The germline gives CDR1 LNHDA, CDR2 SQIVND (reference sequence). Here the CDR3 DNA reads TGTGCCAGTCGAGGGACAGGACTTTATGGCTACACCTTC. It specifies CASRGTGLYGYTF.

J is TRBJ2-3 and V is TRBV12-5; the match to TRBD2 covers 15 bases. This CDR3 is built from 17 residues. Germline CDR1 and CDR2: LGHNT and FRNRAP. V lost 6 bases, J lost 6 bases, and 10 bases stayed unmatched. CDR3 residues: CASGQGLAGGWADTQYF. The CDR3 bases are TGTGCTAGTGGCCAAGGACTAGCGGGAGGGTGGGCGGATACGCAGTATTTT. The full variable domain, completed using reference TRBV12-5 and TRBJ2-3, is DARVTQTPRHKVTEMGQEVTMRCQPILGHNTVFWYRQTMMQGLELLAYFRNRAPLDDSGMPKDRFSAEMPDATLATLKIQPSEPRDSAVYFCASGQGLAGGWADTQYFGPGTRLTVL.

This clone has only one observation. The chain recombines TRBV28 with TRBJ2-1, with TRBD1 as a possible D gene (8 bases). This CDR3 spans 15 amino acids. Looked up from germline, CDR1 is MDHEN and CDR2 is SYDVKM. The V and J ends lost 5 bases and 6 bases respectively, with 17 bases between them. The CDR3 protein is CASSTGGARGNEQFF. The CDR3 DNA reads TGTGCCAGCAGTACAGGGGGGGCTAGGGGCAATGAGCAGTTCTTC.

The chain links TRBV28 to TRBJ2-1; TRBD2 matches at 7 bases. CDR1 is MDHEN, CDR2 SYDVKM, per germline. The CDR3 length is 14 residues. J gave up 8 bases and V 3 bases, and 7 bases lay outside the gene matches. The CDR3 loop reads CASSLGRELYEQFF. Here the CDR3 DNA reads TGTGCCAGCAGTTTGGGGCGGGAGCTTTATGAGCAGTTCTTC.

This clone is a singleton in its sample. This sequence joins TRBV25-1 and TRBJ2-1; 13 bases are shared with TRBD2. This CDR3 has 15 residues. V gave up 6 bases and J gave up 10 bases; unmatched junction bases: 9. Germline CDR1 and CDR2: MGHDK and SYGVNS. The CDR3 loop reads CASRTGTSGIPEQFF. CDR3 coding DNA: TGTGCCAGCAGGACCGGGACTAGCGGGATCCCGGAGCAGTTCTTC. The full variable domain, with the rest looked up from reference TRBV25-1 and TRBJ2-1, is EADIYQTPRYLVIGTGKKITLECSQTMGHDKMYWYQQDPGMELHLIHYSYGVNSTEKGDLSSESTVSRIRTEHFPLTLESARPSHTSQYLCASRTGTSGIPEQFFGPGTRLTVL.